This TCR beta chain derives from a study of T-cell reconstitution after alpha-beta-depleted transplantation in children. The CDR3 is 16 amino acids. Germline V gives CDR1 SGHRS, CDR2 YFSETQ. V was shortened by 4 bases and J by 2 bases, with 16 bases between the two germline ends. Preparation of the TCRbeta library was carried out with unique molecular identifiers. TCRdb re-derived calls from the PCR reads in MiXCR, one entry per CDR3 protein. The sample includes 450,000 to 600,000 distinct CDR3 sequences, around 13% seen only once; the top ten take roughly 2.3%. The study's findings and limits: Once a year had passed after transplant, T-cell counts and diversity came mostly from newly produced T cells.

Turning to this clonotype: Antigen: not known.

The sequenced sample was PBMCs, mostly from graft donor cells, obtained 360 days after TCRalphabeta/CD19-depleted stem cell transplant. This TCR derives from a male patient aged 10 to 17 who had a stem cell transplant for acute myeloid leukemia, so the T cells may come from the graft donor. The chain links TRBV5-1 to TRBJ1-5; D may be TRBD1 (5 bases). The CDR3 nucleotides are TGCGCCAGCAGCCCGGGCTTGAAAGGGGGCAATCAGCCCCAGCATTTT. Translation: CASSPGLKGGNQPQHF.